The rows below give T cell receptor beta chains drawn from one sample of a study of blood T cells in healthy people across ages. TCRdb passed the 5' RACE reads through MiXCR, listing each CDR3 protein once. This sample has 600,000 to 1,000,000 distinct CDR3 sequences, with 25% found just once. These data also featured in a second study, about T cells of mothers and their children.

Sequenced: blood. The receptors were gathered from a boy aged 10-17 years in good health. Each CDR3 is given with its conserved first and last residue. Fields, in order: CDR3 DNA, CDR3 protein, clone size, D gene, J gene, V gene. D genes are given only for firm matches. Size is omitted from some rows. Given values are once, few, many or a class for expanded clones.

CDR3 DNA: TGCGCCAGCAGTCCCCGGACAGAAGAAGAGACCCAGTACTTC
CDR3 protein: CASSPRTEEETQYF
clone size: .
D gene: .
J gene: TRBJ2-5
V gene: TRBV23-1

CDR3 DNA: TGTGCCAGCAGCGTAGCCCCTAATCAGCCCCAGCATTTT
CDR3 protein: CASSVAPNQPQHF
clone size: .
D gene: .
J gene: TRBJ1-5
V gene: TRBV9

CDR3 DNA: TGTGCCAGCAGCGAACTACAGGGGACAACGCAGTATTTT
CDR3 protein: CASSELQGTTQYF
clone size: .
D gene: TRBD1
J gene: TRBJ2-3
V gene: TRBV7-9

CDR3 DNA: TGCAGCGTTGAGGAAGAGTCAGCTGAAGCTTTCTTT
CDR3 protein: CSVEEESAEAFF
clone size: .
D gene: .
J gene: TRBJ1-1
V gene: TRBV29-1

CDR3 DNA: TGTGCCTGGAGTTTGAGCACAGATACGCAGTATTTT
CDR3 protein: CAWSLSTDTQYF
clone size: .
D gene: .
J gene: TRBJ2-3
V gene: TRBV30

CDR3 DNA: TGCAACGTTGTACCGGCCTACTCCTACGAGCAGTACTTC
CDR3 protein: CNVVPAYSYEQYF
clone size: .
D gene: .
J gene: TRBJ2-7
V gene: TRBV29-1

CDR3 DNA: TGTGCCAGCAGTGAATCCGGGACAGGGGGAAACATTCAGTACTTC
CDR3 protein: CASSESGTGGNIQYF
clone size: .
D gene: TRBD1
J gene: TRBJ2-4
V gene: TRBV25-1

CDR3 DNA: TGTGCCAGCAGCGTAGCTCCCCGGGACTACAACAATGAGCAGTTCTTC
CDR3 protein: CASSVAPRDYNNEQFF
clone size: .
D gene: TRBD2
J gene: TRBJ2-1
V gene: TRBV9

CDR3 DNA: TGTGCCAGCAGCTTCATTACGGGGCCAGGACAAGAGACCCAGTACTTC
CDR3 protein: CASSFITGPGQETQYF
clone size: .
D gene: .
J gene: TRBJ2-5
V gene: TRBV7-9

CDR3 DNA: TGTGCCAGCAGGCCTAGGTGGTCGGGTACTACACCAGATACGCAGTATTTT
CDR3 protein: CASRPRWSGTTPDTQYF
clone size: few
D gene: .
J gene: TRBJ2-3
V gene: TRBV27

CDR3 DNA: TGTGCCAGCAGCCAGACCGGGCCGCAGTACTTC
CDR3 protein: CASSQTGPQYF
clone size: few
D gene: .
J gene: TRBJ2-5
V gene: TRBV3-1

CDR3 DNA: TGTGCCAGCAGCTTAGACAGGAGACTGACCTACGAGCAGTACTTC
CDR3 protein: CASSLDRRLTYEQYF
clone size: .
D gene: .
J gene: TRBJ2-7
V gene: TRBV11-1

CDR3 DNA: TGTGCCAGCAGCTTAGCTGGTCCAGGCGAGCAGTTCTTC
CDR3 protein: CASSLAGPGEQFF
clone size: few
D gene: .
J gene: TRBJ2-1
V gene: TRBV7-2

CDR3 DNA: TGCGCCAGCAGCCAAGAAATCTTCTCCTACAATGAGCAGTTCTTC
CDR3 protein: CASSQEIFSYNEQFF
clone size: .
D gene: .
J gene: TRBJ2-1
V gene: TRBV4-1

CDR3 DNA: TGTGCCAGCAGCTTAGCGACCAGGGGGCGGTACTCTGGGGCCAACGTCCTGACTTTC
CDR3 protein: CASSLATRGRYSGANVLTF
clone size: .
D gene: TRBD1
J gene: TRBJ2-6
V gene: TRBV7-9

CDR3 DNA: TGTGCCAGCAGTTTCCCCCAGGGAAACTACAATGAGCAGTTCTTC
CDR3 protein: CASSFPQGNYNEQFF
clone size: .
D gene: .
J gene: TRBJ2-1
V gene: TRBV28

CDR3 DNA: TGTGCCAGCAGCCAAGTCATCAATGAGCAGTTCTTC
CDR3 protein: CASSQVINEQFF
clone size: .
D gene: .
J gene: TRBJ2-1
V gene: TRBV4-2

CDR3 DNA: TGTGCCAGCAGCTTAGTTTCTGGGAGCGTAAACACCGGGGAGCTGTTTTTT
CDR3 protein: CASSLVSGSVNTGELFF
clone size: few
D gene: .
J gene: TRBJ2-2
V gene: TRBV7-2

CDR3 DNA: TGTGCCAGCAGCGTAGGAGCGGGAGGGCCCTCGGATGAGCAGTTCTTC
CDR3 protein: CASSVGAGGPSDEQFF
clone size: .
D gene: TRBD2
J gene: TRBJ2-1
V gene: TRBV9

CDR3 DNA: TGTGCCAGCAGCTTGAGGGGACAGAACATTCAGTACTTC
CDR3 protein: CASSLRGQNIQYF
clone size: few
D gene: TRBD1
J gene: TRBJ2-4
V gene: TRBV7-2